This TCR beta chain is drawn from a study of shared clonotypes between healthy human individuals. The study's findings and limits: Compared with memory subsets, naive subsets generally had larger estimated richness.

Sequencing was performed with immunoSEQ multiplex PCR; in TCRdb, only in-frame clones are kept and a portion is missing. The data show approximately 350,000 clones, 90% to 97% seen once. On this clone itself: The antigen is not known.

The germline V gene encodes CDR1 SNHLY and CDR2 FYNNEI. With V trimmed by 4 bases and J by 4 bases, 5 bases remained unmatched. CDR3 length: 14 amino acids. The chain carries TRBV2 and TRBJ1-2; 8 bases match TRBD1. The receptor was isolated from a young man in good health. Material for sequencing was memory CD8+ T cells sorted from blood. Subset defined: CD45RO+ cells pooled with CCR7-negative TemRA cells. CDR3: CASSAGGQVYGYTF. CDR3 sequence (DNA): TGTGCCAGCAGTGCAGGGGGCCAGGTCTATGGCTACACCTTC. Filled out from reference TRBV2 and TRBJ1-2, the complete variable domain reads EPEVTQTPSHQVTQMGQEVILRCVPISNHLYFYWYRQILGQKVEFLVSFYNNEISEKSEIFDDQFSVERPDGSNFTLKIRSTKLEDSAMYFCASSAGGQVYGYTFGSGTRLTVV.